This is a list of T cell receptor beta chains from one sample in a study of cytomegalovirus exposure and HLA in healthy donors. Clones were sequenced by immunoSEQ multiplex PCR, and TCRdb holds only the in-frame ones, with some missing. The sample has some 120,000 clones, 79% seen once. Sequences were obtained from PBMCs. The receptors were sampled from a man aged 25 to 45 in good health and CMV-seropositive. CDR3s include the opening cysteine and the closing phenylalanine or tryptophan. A D gene is named only where the DNA matches it firmly. Clone size is shown for a subset of rows, as once, few, many or a class of expanded clone.

clone size: NA; D gene: TRBD1; V gene: TRBV6-6; J gene: TRBJ2-7; CDR3 DNA: TGTGCCAGCAGTTACCCGACAGGGGGCATGAGAGAGCAGTACTTC; CDR3 protein: CASSYPTGGMREQYF
clone size: NA; D gene: NA; V gene: TRBV9; J gene: TRBJ2-7; CDR3 DNA: TGTGCCAGCAGCCCCCGGGGAGGGGGCTACGAGCAGTACTTC; CDR3 protein: CASSPRGGGYEQYF
clone size: NA; D gene: TRBD1; V gene: TRBV6-5; J gene: TRBJ2-7; CDR3 DNA: TGTGCCAGCCGCGAGCAGGGGGCCTACGAGCAGTACTTC; CDR3 protein: CASREQGAYEQYF
clone size: NA; D gene: NA; V gene: TRBV10-3; J gene: TRBJ1-2; CDR3 DNA: TGTGCCATTCATGAGGAGTTAAGCTATGGCTACACCTTC; CDR3 protein: CAIHEELSYGYTF
clone size: NA; D gene: TRBD1; V gene: TRBV7-2; J gene: TRBJ2-5; CDR3 DNA: TGTGCCAGCAGCCGGGACAGGGGTTTCCAAGAGACCCAGTACTTC; CDR3 protein: CASSRDRGFQETQYF
clone size: NA; D gene: TRBD1; V gene: TRBV7-8; J gene: TRBJ2-5; CDR3 DNA: TGTGCCAGCAGCTTAGCTTCCGACTACGGACAGGGAATTAGGCAGACCCAGTACTTC; CDR3 protein: CASSLASDYGQGIRQTQYF
clone size: once; D gene: TRBD1; V gene: TRBV15; J gene: TRBJ2-7; CDR3 DNA: TGTGCCACCAGCAGACAGGACTTGACAGGGGAAAACTACGAGCAGTACTTC; CDR3 protein: CATSRQDLTGENYEQYF
clone size: NA; D gene: NA; V gene: TRBV11-3; J gene: TRBJ1-2; CDR3 DNA: TGTGCCAGCAGTTTTACAGGGTTTAATGGCTACACCTTC; CDR3 protein: CASSFTGFNGYTF
clone size: few; D gene: NA; V gene: TRBV14; J gene: TRBJ2-5; CDR3 DNA: TGTGCCAGCAGCCAAGGGTATGTGGGAGACCCCGTTGGGGAGACCCAGTACTTC; CDR3 protein: CASSQGYVGDPVGETQYF
clone size: few; D gene: NA; V gene: TRBV19; J gene: TRBJ2-2; CDR3 DNA: TGTGCCAGTAGTACCGGGACTTACACCGGGGAGCTGTTTTTT; CDR3 protein: CASSTGTYTGELFF
clone size: once; D gene: NA; V gene: TRBV9; J gene: TRBJ2-3; CDR3 DNA: TGTGCCAGCAGCGGCTACAGGGTGGATACGCAGTATTTT; CDR3 protein: CASSGYRVDTQYF
clone size: NA; D gene: NA; V gene: TRBV2; J gene: TRBJ2-1; CDR3 DNA: TGTGCCAGCAGTCGGTGGCAGGATGAGCAGTTCTTC; CDR3 protein: CASSRWQDEQFF